The 8 T cell receptor beta chains given below trace back to one sample, sequenced in a study of blood T cell repertoires in COVID-19. Assay used: immunoSEQ multiplex PCR; TCRdb lists only in-frame clones, some missing. This sample carries 120,000 or so clones, 80% to 90% of them seen once, and the ten largest clones take approximately 4.2%. Source material: peripheral blood. The source is a man aged 35 to 55 with acute or convalescent COVID-19.

The rearrangement links TRBV5-1 to TRBJ1-2; 8 bases fit TRBD1. The germline V gene encodes CDR1 SGHRS and CDR2 YFSETQ. Losses at the gene ends were 0 bases for V and 6 bases for J; bases not matched to a gene: 4. CDR3 length: 14 residues. CDR3 nucleotides: TGCGCCAGCAGCTTGGGCCAACAGGGGGATGGCTACACCTTC. It encodes CASSLGQQGDGYTF. Complete variable domain (other parts from reference TRBV5-1 and TRBJ1-2): KAGVTQTPRYLIKTRGQQVTLSCSPISGHRSVSWYQQTPGQGLQFLFEYFSETQRNKGNFPGRFSGRQFSNSRSEMNVSTLELGDSALYLCASSLGQQGDGYTFGSGTRLTVV.

CDR3 amino acids: CASSPVTGQKNQPQHF. CDR3 nucleotide sequence: TGTGCCAGCTCACCAGTAACGGGACAGAAGAATCAGCCCCAGCATTTT. The chain employs TRBV18 and TRBJ1-5; TRBD1 matches 7 bases. Germline V gene data show CDR1 as KGHSH and CDR2 as LQKENI. The CDR3 consists of 16 residues. J was trimmed by 4 bases and V by 2 bases; bases with no gene match: 8.

The rearrangement links TRBV4-1 to TRBJ1-6; D unresolved. The CDR3 is 13 amino acids. Per the germline V gene, CDR1 is MGHRA and CDR2 is YSYEKL. V lost 6 bases, J lost 8 bases, and 11 bases lay in between. The CDR3 nucleotides read TGCGCCAGCAGAGGCCTGGGCTATTCACCCCTCCACTTT. The encoded protein is CASRGLGYSPLHF.

The V and J genes are TRBV11-2 and TRBJ2-1, with 7 bases that match TRBD2. This CDR3 has 15 amino acids. V shed 7 bases, J shed 7 bases, and the junction held 13 bases outside the gene matches. The V gene's germline CDR1 is SGHAT and CDR2 FQNNGV. CDR3 sequence (DNA): TGTGCCAGCACCCGACGGGGGGTTAGCGGTAATGAGCAGTTCTTC. Encoded protein: CASTRRGVSGNEQFF. The variable domain in full, completed from reference TRBV11-2 and TRBJ2-1, reads EAGVAQSPRYKIIEKRQSVAFWCNPISGHATLYWYQQILGQGPKLLIQFQNNGVVDDSQLPKDRFSAERLKGVDSTLKIQPAKLEDSAVYLCASTRRGVSGNEQFFGPGTRLTVL.

V gene TRBV6-6 combines with J gene TRBJ1-5; 7 nucleotides line up with TRBD1. Trimming cost V 6 bases and J 1 base; bases outside gene matches: 3. This CDR3 comprises 14 residues. Germline-derived CDR1 and CDR2 are MNHNY and SVGAGI (reference sequence). The chain's CDR3 is CASSKQGSNQPQHF. In nucleotides, the CDR3 is TGTGCCAGCAGCAAACAGGGGAGCAATCAGCCCCAGCATTTT.

The chain joins TRBV7-2 to TRBJ2-7; 7 nucleotides agree with TRBD1. The CDR3 totals 14 residues. Trimming at V came to 1 base and at J to 5 bases, leaving 5 bases not matched to a gene. In germline, CDR1 is SGHTA, CDR2 FQGNSA. CDR3 amino acids: CASSLETGDHEQYF. CDR3 in DNA: TGTGCCAGCAGCTTAGAAACAGGGGACCACGAGCAGTACTTC.

The J gene is TRBJ2-1, the V gene TRBV2; the match to TRBD2 covers 8 bases. There are 14 residues in the CDR3. Per germline, CDR1 SNHLY and CDR2 FYNNEI. Trimming cost V 6 bases and J 9 bases; bases outside gene matches: 10. This CDR3 reads CASRNEAGVFEQFF. The CDR3 region has the DNA TGTGCCAGCAGGAACGAAGCGGGAGTGTTTGAGCAGTTCTTC.

This chain uses TRBV30 with TRBJ1-1; D is perhaps TRBD1 (5 bases). The length of the CDR3 is 15 residues. Trimming left V 1 base short and J 6 bases short, with 18 bases between. From germline, CDR1 is GTSNPN and CDR2 SVGIG (reference sequence). CDR3 nucleotide sequence: TGTGCCTGGAGTGACGGCCAGGGAATTCAAGCTGAAGCTTTCTTT. Residues: CAWSDGQGIQAEAFF.